A selection of T cell receptor beta chains follows, all from one sample in a study of T cell responses to AZD1222 COVID-19 vaccine. TCRdb's table, derived via immunoSEQ multiplex PCR, lists solely in-frame clones and lacks some. The sample carries 100,000 to 150,000 clones, 90% recorded once. Sequencing was performed on peripheral blood, taken on day 0 of MenACWY control vaccination. The receptors here all came from an adult in good health. The CDR3 runs from the conserved cysteine through the conserved F or W. The D gene is left open where the match is weak. Rows may omit the clone size; those that give it use once, few, many or a size class.

size: -
D: -
V: TRBV6-2/TRBV6-3
length: 14
J: TRBJ2-3
CDR3: CASSYFTRTDTQYF
DNA: TGTGCCAGCAGTTATTTCACTCGCACAGATACGCAGTATTTT

size: -
D: TRBD1
V: TRBV19
length: 17
J: TRBJ1-1
CDR3: CASSLVPRTGMNTEAFF
DNA: TGTGCCAGTAGTCTAGTCCCCCGGACAGGGATGAACACTGAAGCTTTCTTT

size: -
D: -
V: TRBV2
length: 18
J: TRBJ1-3
CDR3: CASSEDPTLGLSGNTIYF
DNA: TGTGCCAGCAGTGAAGACCCGACACTCGGACTCTCTGGAAACACCATATATTTT

size: -
D: -
V: TRBV2
length: 15
J: TRBJ2-3
CDR3: CASSAVGSPTDTQYF
DNA: TGTGCCAGCAGTGCGGTGGGCTCACCAACAGATACGCAGTATTTT

size: -
D: -
V: TRBV5-4
length: 15
J: TRBJ1-4
CDR3: CASSPIGAGNEKLFF
DNA: TGTGCCAGCAGCCCAATCGGCGCGGGGAATGAAAAACTGTTTTTT

size: -
D: TRBD1
V: TRBV6-5
length: 15
J: TRBJ1-1
CDR3: CASRPNRGGNTEAFF
DNA: TGTGCCAGCAGACCCAACAGGGGGGGGAACACTGAAGCTTTCTTT

size: -
D: -
V: TRBV13
length: 12
J: TRBJ2-7
CDR3: CASSRGPYEQYF
DNA: TGTGCCAGCAGCCGCGGGCCCTACGAGCAGTACTTC

size: -
D: -
V: TRBV7-3
length: 14
J: TRBJ2-1
CDR3: CASSLTSSYNEQFF
DNA: TGTGCCAGCAGCTTAACAAGCTCCTACAATGAGCAGTTCTTC

size: -
D: -
V: TRBV5-1
length: 12
J: TRBJ1-2
CDR3: CASSIIGYGYTF
DNA: TGCGCCAGCAGCATAATAGGGTATGGCTACACCTTC

size: -
D: -
V: TRBV4-1
length: 15
J: TRBJ1-2
CDR3: CASSQDPSGPYGYTF
DNA: TGCGCCAGCAGCCAAGACCCCTCCGGACCTTATGGCTACACCTTC

size: -
D: TRBD2
V: TRBV29-1
length: 14
J: TRBJ2-7
CDR3: CSVAGLASSYEQYF
DNA: TGCAGCGTTGCAGGACTAGCGAGCTCCTACGAGCAGTACTTC

size: -
D: -
V: TRBV27
length: 13
J: TRBJ2-3
CDR3: CASRGEGADTQYF
DNA: TGTGCCAGCAGGGGAGAAGGCGCAGATACGCAGTATTTT

size: -
D: TRBD1
V: TRBV2
length: 14
J: TRBJ1-2
CDR3: CASSLTGESHGYTF
DNA: TGTGCCAGCAGTTTGACAGGGGAGTCTCATGGCTACACCTTC

size: -
D: TRBD1
V: TRBV11-2
length: 16
J: TRBJ1-1
CDR3: CASSSSDRGKNTEAFF
DNA: TGTGCCAGCAGCTCGAGCGACAGGGGAAAGAACACTGAAGCTTTCTTT

size: -
D: -
V: TRBV28
length: 13
J: TRBJ2-3
CDR3: CASSLSHYTTEYF
DNA: TGTGCCAGCAGTTTATCCCACTATACTACGGAGTATTTT

size: -
D: -
V: TRBV19
length: 13
J: TRBJ1-3
CDR3: CASNDRSGNTIYF
DNA: TGTGCCAGTAATGACAGATCTGGAAACACCATATATTTT

size: -
D: TRBD1
V: TRBV29-1
length: 12
J: TRBJ1-2
CDR3: CSVETGGYGYTF
DNA: TGCAGCGTTGAGACAGGGGGCTATGGCTACACCTTC

size: -
D: TRBD2
V: TRBV19
length: 13
J: TRBJ2-1
CDR3: CASNTGGGNEQFF
DNA: TGTGCCAGTAATACGGGAGGGGGCAATGAGCAGTTCTTC

size: once
D: TRBD1
V: TRBV5-6
length: 15
J: TRBJ2-5
CDR3: CASSFLAGGSETQYF
DNA: TGTGCCAGCAGCTTTTTGGCAGGGGGCTCGGAGACCCAGTACTTC

size: -
D: -
V: TRBV12-3/TRBV12-4
length: 13
J: TRBJ1-1
CDR3: CASNPELNTEAFF
DNA: TGTGCCAGCAACCCTGAGCTGAACACTGAAGCTTTCTTT

size: -
D: -
V: TRBV28
length: 14
J: TRBJ1-5
CDR3: CASSLRQSIQPQHF
DNA: TGTGCCAGCAGTCTCCGACAGAGTATACAGCCCCAGCATTTT

size: -
D: TRBD2
V: TRBV27
length: 18
J: TRBJ2-1
CDR3: CASSLGLAGASSYNEQFF
DNA: TGTGCCAGCAGCTTGGGTCTAGCGGGGGCTAGCTCCTACAATGAGCAGTTCTTC

size: -
D: -
V: TRBV3-1/TRBV3-2
length: 15
J: TRBJ2-2
CDR3: CASSRFRGDTGELFF
DNA: TGTGCCAGCAGTCGTTTCAGGGGGGACACCGGGGAGCTGTTTTTT

size: once
D: -
V: TRBV2
length: 16
J: TRBJ2-5
CDR3: CASSSHPLDSQETQYF
DNA: TGTGCCAGCAGTTCACATCCCCTGGACAGTCAAGAGACCCAGTACTTC

size: -
D: TRBD1
V: TRBV2
length: 17
J: TRBJ1-1
CDR3: CASSGGIRDRGHTEAFF
DNA: TGTGCCAGCAGTGGTGGAATCAGGGACAGGGGGCACACTGAAGCTTTCTTT

size: once
D: TRBD2
V: TRBV6-1
length: 16
J: TRBJ2-1
CDR3: CASSEATGGTYNEQFF
DNA: TGTGCCAGCAGTGAAGCAACGGGAGGTACCTACAATGAGCAGTTCTTC

size: -
D: -
V: TRBV11-2
length: 16
J: TRBJ1-6
CDR3: CASSEQAYSYNSPLHF
DNA: TGTGCCAGCAGCGAACAGGCGTACTCCTATAATTCACCCCTCCACTTT

size: few
D: -
V: TRBV10-1
length: 16
J: TRBJ2-7
CDR3: CASRERVVGANYEQYF
DNA: TGCGCCAGCAGAGAGAGGGTAGTGGGAGCCAACTACGAGCAGTACTTC

size: -
D: TRBD1
V: TRBV5-1
length: 14
J: TRBJ1-4
CDR3: CASSLGQGKEKLFF
DNA: TGCGCCAGCAGCTTGGGACAGGGAAAAGAAAAACTGTTTTTT